The sequence of this TCR beta chain was determined in a study of T cells in tuberculosis. The assay was immunoSEQ multiplex PCR, and TCRdb's table has in-frame clones only and misses some. The sample has some 40,000 clones; approximately 95% are singletons. The sequenced material came from PBMCs. The sequence was obtained from a donor aged 5 to 30 with latent tuberculosis or without tuberculosis infection.

The CDR3, as DNA: TGTGCCAGCAGTCTGGGATGGAGGGGTGGCGCTTTCTTT. Translated: CASSLGWRGGAFF. J is TRBJ1-1 and V is TRBV27; maybe TRBD1 (5 bases). Trimming took off 5 bases at V and 11 bases at J, with 18 bases between the two ends. This CDR3 spans 13 amino acids. Germline V gives CDR1 MNHEY, CDR2 SMNVEV (reference sequence).